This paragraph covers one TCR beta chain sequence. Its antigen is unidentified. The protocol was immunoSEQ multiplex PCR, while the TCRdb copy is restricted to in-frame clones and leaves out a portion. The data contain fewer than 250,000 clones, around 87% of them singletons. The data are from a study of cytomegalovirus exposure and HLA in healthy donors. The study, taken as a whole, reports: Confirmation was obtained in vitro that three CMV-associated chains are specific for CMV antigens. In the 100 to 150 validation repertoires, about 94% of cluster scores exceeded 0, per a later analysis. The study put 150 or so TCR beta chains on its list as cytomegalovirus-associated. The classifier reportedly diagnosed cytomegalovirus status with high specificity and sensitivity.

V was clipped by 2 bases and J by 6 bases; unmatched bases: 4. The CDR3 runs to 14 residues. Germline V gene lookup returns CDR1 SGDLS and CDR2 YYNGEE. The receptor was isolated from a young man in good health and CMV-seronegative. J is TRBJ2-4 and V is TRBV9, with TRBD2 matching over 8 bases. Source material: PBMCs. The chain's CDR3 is CASSVGGALNIQYF. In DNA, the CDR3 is TGTGCCAGCAGCGTCGGGGGGGCCTTAAACATTCAGTACTTC.